This entry lists 9 T cell receptor beta chains sequenced from one sample in a study of T cell clonotyping in hematopoietic cell transplantation. Time point indicated: recipient sample about 28 days before transplant, after cytoreduction. The assay was immunoSEQ multiplex PCR, and TCRdb's table has in-frame clones only and misses some. The sample holds about 41,000 clones, 85% seen once. The sequenced sample was peripheral blood mononuclear cells, obtained before stem cell transplant. The source is a man between 60 and 75 years old with acute myeloid leukemia. Some clones in this sample may be carry-over from other donors' samples.

The chain uses TRBV9 and TRBJ1-3; 7 bases are shared with TRBD1. Germline V CDR1 and CDR2: SGDLS, YYNGEE. The CDR3 loop spans 15 amino acids. Losses at the gene ends were 4 bases for V and 2 bases for J; bases not matched to a gene: 6. The CDR3 nucleotides are TGTGCCAGCAGCTTCCACAGGGGAACTGGAAACACCATATATTTT. Protein: CASSFHRGTGNTIYF. Looking up the rest from reference TRBV9 and TRBJ1-3 gives the full variable domain: DSGVTQTPKHLITATGQRVTLRCSPRSGDLSVYWYQQSLDQGLQFLIQYYNGEERAKGNILERFSAQQFPDLHSELNLSSLELGDSALYFCASSFHRGTGNTIYFGEGSWLTVV.

V and J are TRBV28 and TRBJ1-1, with TRBD1 matching 9 bases. The CDR3 loop spans 14 amino acids. V trimming: 4 bases; J trimming: 1 base; junction bases outside the gene matches: 1. CDR1 MDHEN and CDR2 SYDVKM come from the germline V gene. Written as DNA, the CDR3 is TGTGCCAGCAGTTGGACAGGGGCGAACACTGAAGCTTTCTTT. Translation: CASSWTGANTEAFF.

This chain links TRBV5-6 with TRBJ2-4; D is uncertain. This CDR3 has 15 amino acids. V was clipped by 0 bases and J by 0 bases, with 7 bases between them. Germline lookup yields CDR1 SGHDT and CDR2 YYEEEE. The chain's CDR3 is CASSLDPKAKNIQYF. CDR3 bases: TGTGCCAGCAGCTTGGATCCGAAAGCCAAAAACATTCAGTACTTC.

The chain links TRBV19 to TRBJ1-1; 7 positions match TRBD1. CDR1 is LNHDA and CDR2 is SQIVND in the germline V gene (reference sequence). CDR3 length: 15 residues. V gave up 3 bases and J gave up 6 bases; unmatched junction bases: 10. The CDR3 nucleotides read TGTGCCAGTAGTATTCCGGCAGGGGGTAAGGCTGAAGCTTTCTTT. As protein: CASSIPAGGKAEAFF.

The chain links TRBV9 to TRBJ2-5; D could derive from TRBD1 or TRBD2 (5 bases each). CDR3 length: 15 residues. The V and J ends lost 0 bases and 4 bases respectively, with 13 bases between them. From germline, CDR1 is SGDLS and CDR2 YYNGEE. CDR3 amino acids: CASSVGPGAAETQYF. CDR3 bases: TGTGCCAGCAGCGTAGGACCCGGGGCAGCAGAGACCCAGTACTTC.

The chain has TRBV7-3 and TRBJ2-5; D remains unclear. Looked up from germline, CDR1 is SGHTA and CDR2 is FQGTGA. Trimming removed 5 bases at V and 5 bases at J, with 15 bases between. There are 14 residues in the CDR3. CDR3 protein: CASSPHGQRETQYF. DNA of the CDR3: TGTGCCAGCAGCCCGCACGGTCAGAGGGAGACCCAGTACTTC.

The V gene is TRBV7-3, the J gene TRBJ1-2, with D tentatively TRBD1 (6 bases). This CDR3 spans 15 amino acids. V shed 4 bases and J shed 4 bases, with 16 bases lying between them. Per germline, CDR1 SGHTA and CDR2 FQGTGA. CDR3 coding DNA: TGTGCCAGCAGCTCCCAGGCAGGGGCTTCCTATGGCTACACCTTC. Encoded protein: CASSSQAGASYGYTF.

The chain has TRBV18 and TRBJ2-5, with unresolved D. Germline CDR1 and CDR2: KGHSH and LQKENI. The CDR3 runs to 12 residues. The V end was cut by 5 bases, the J end by 5 bases, with 9 bases between. The CDR3, as DNA: TGTGCCAGCTCATCTAGTTCGGAGACCCAGTACTTC. This codes for CASSSSSETQYF.

V and J are TRBV2 and TRBJ1-1; a possible D gene is TRBD1 (5 bases). V dropped 6 bases and J dropped 10 bases, with 12 bases sitting between them. The CDR3 covers 11 residues. The germline CDR1 and CDR2 sequences are SNHLY and FYNNEI. This CDR3 is CASRGEMVAFF. CDR3 coding DNA: TGTGCCAGCAGGGGGGAAATGGTAGCTTTCTTT. The whole variable domain, filled in from reference TRBV2 and TRBJ1-1, reads EPEVTQTPSHQVTQMGQEVILRCVPISNHLYFYWYRQILGQKVEFLVSFYNNEISEKSEIFDDQFSVERPDGSNFTLKIRSTKLEDSAMYFCASRGEMVAFFGQGTRLTVV.